This TCR beta chain was recovered during a study of cytomegalovirus exposure and HLA in healthy donors. At the level of the study: Of around 400 genotyped donors, around 80% grouped in the Caucasian-associated ancestry cluster. Findings and caveats of the study: Beyond CMV serostatus, there was no information to go on about immune exposure. Earlier analysis yielded a pattern in which most TCR beta V segments were productive about 90% or about 30% of the time. Several of the most significant clusters were apparently associated with common viral pathogens in a later analysis.

Deletions cut 4 bases from V and 1 base from J, with 10 bases between. Germline V gene lookup returns CDR1 MGHDK and CDR2 SYGVNS. The CDR3 is made up of 14 amino acids. A multiplex PCR was run with 60 Vbeta primers and 13 Jbeta primers. The method was immunoSEQ multiplex PCR; TCRdb's version includes in-frame clones alone and lacks a portion of them. The repertoire holds about 90,000 clones, with 65% to 85% as singletons. The table lists this clone with a few counts. What it binds is not known. The V call is TRBV25-1, the J call TRBJ1-1; no clear D. This clonotype was obtained from a man aged 25 to 40 in good health and CMV-seronegative. The sequencing input was PBMCs. The CDR3 nucleotides read TGTGCCAGCAGTGGCCGGGTTCCGAACACTGAAGCTTTCTTT. It is translated as CASSGRVPNTEAFF. The full variable domain, its missing parts supplied by reference TRBV25-1 and TRBJ1-1, is EADIYQTPRYLVIGTGKKITLECSQTMGHDKMYWYQQDPGMELHLIHYSYGVNSTEKGDLSSESTVSRIRTEHFPLTLESARPSHTSQYLCASSGRVPNTEAFFGQGTRLTVV.